The 13 T cell receptor beta chains given below trace back to one sample, sequenced in a study of blood T cell repertoires in COVID-19. Assay: immunoSEQ multiplex PCR; the TCRdb copy retains only in-frame clones and omits some. This sample has 250,000 to 300,000 clones, with 84% found just once. The specimen sequenced was PBMCs or T cells enriched from blood (not recorded which). Every receptor here comes from a young man with acute COVID-19.

The chain couples TRBV15 to TRBJ2-1, with D unresolved. CDR1 LNHNV and CDR2 YYDKDF come from the germline V gene (reference sequence). The V end lost 3 bases, the J end lost 6 bases, and 6 bases lay between the germline ends. The CDR3 has 12 amino acids. CDR3 sequence (DNA): TGTGCCACCAGCAGGGCCTCCAATGAGCAGTTCTTC. Its translation is CATSRASNEQFF.

This chain uses TRBV5-6 with TRBJ2-7; 7 bases align to TRBD1. J lost 4 bases, V lost 1 base, and 5 bases had no gene match. Germline assignment: CDR1 SGHDT and CDR2 YYEEEE. CDR3 length: 14 residues. The CDR3 is CASSLTGQKYEQYV. For the CDR3, the DNA is TGTGCCAGCAGCTTGACGGGACAGAAGTACGAGCAGTACGTC.

The CDR3 here is CASSMGVTPQHF. CDR3 bases: TGTGCCAGTAGTATGGGAGTGACGCCCCAGCATTTT. The gene calls are TRBV19 and TRBJ1-5; D ambiguous. Germline values: CDR1 LNHDA, CDR2 SQIVND (reference sequence). The CDR3 runs to 12 residues. V lost 3 bases and J lost 9, with 9 bases in between.

The V call is TRBV19, the J call TRBJ2-1, with D perhaps matching TRBD1 (6 bases). This CDR3 region has 14 residues. Germline lookup yields CDR1 LNHDA and CDR2 SQIVND (reference sequence). The germline V and J ends were trimmed by 1 base and 3 bases, with 7 bases remaining between them. This chain's CDR3 is CASSIGTVYNEQFF. The CDR3 nucleotides are TGTGCCAGTAGTATAGGGACAGTCTACAATGAGCAGTTCTTC.

The chain has TRBV6-5 and TRBJ2-6; a possible D gene is TRBD2 (6 bases). CDR3 length: 15 residues. The V end was cut by 7 bases, the J end by 4 bases, with 14 bases between. Germline CDR1 and CDR2: MNHEY and SVGAGI. CDR3 region: CASTPGRLGANVLTF. In nucleotides, the CDR3 is TGTGCCAGCACCCCGGGGAGGCTCGGGGCCAACGTCCTGACTTTC.

The chain recombines TRBV10-1 with TRBJ2-1; D uncertain. The ends were cut back, 2 bases at V and 0 bases at J, with 8 bases in the middle. This CDR3 contains 15 residues. Looked up from germline, CDR1 is WNHNN and CDR2 is SYGVQD (reference sequence). Here the CDR3 DNA reads TGCGCCAGCAGTGAGCGGCCTAGCTCCTACAATGAGCAGTTCTTC. Its translation is CASSERPSSYNEQFF.

The chain has TRBV28 and TRBJ1-3; no definite D call. The CDR3 has 15 amino acids. With 8 bases removed from V and 7 bases from J, the gap between germline ends came to 21 bases. The germline gives CDR1 MDHEN, CDR2 SYDVKM. The CDR3 sequence is CASGRTGSVLNTIYF. The CDR3 nucleotides are TGTGCCAGCGGGCGGACGGGATCTGTTTTGAACACCATATATTTT.

About this clone: Relative to the germline gene, one junction end is altered; a read error may explain this. The chain has TRBV27 and TRBJ2-4; TRBD2 matches at 10 bases. CDR1 is MNHEY and CDR2 is SMNVEV in the germline V gene (reference sequence). The CDR3 is made up of 17 amino acids. In nucleotides, the CDR3 is TGTGCCAGCAGTATATCGGGGACTAGCGTCTTAGGGGACATTCAGTACTTC. Translated, it gives CASSISGTSVLGDIQYF.

The chain employs TRBV4-3 and TRBJ2-1, with TRBD2 matching over 11 bases. The CDR3 extends over 17 amino acids. Per germline, CDR1 LGHNA and CDR2 YSLEER. V was clipped by 3 bases and J by 5 bases; unmatched bases: 9. CDR3 sequence: CASSHQPGTSGNNEQFF. The CDR3 DNA reads TGCGCCAGCAGCCACCAACCCGGGACTAGCGGAAACAATGAGCAGTTCTTC.

The chain combines TRBV28 with TRBJ1-6, with TRBD1 as a possible D gene (6 bases). The length of the CDR3 is 12 residues. The germline V gene has CDR1 MDHEN and CDR2 SYDVKM. V dropped 6 bases and J dropped 9 bases, with 9 bases sitting between them. For the CDR3, the DNA is TGTGCCAGCAGGCGCAGGGGTTCACCCCTCCACTTT. It yields the protein CASRRRGSPLHF. The full variable domain, rest sourced from reference TRBV28 and TRBJ1-6, is DVKVTQSSRYLVKRTGEKVFLECVQDMDHENMFWYRQDPGLGLRLIYFSYDVKMKEKGDIPEGYSVSREKKERFSLILESASTNQTSMYLCASRRRGSPLHFGNGTRLTVT.

This sequence joins TRBV27 and TRBJ1-5, with D perhaps TRBD1 (5 bases). Per the germline V gene, CDR1 is MNHEY and CDR2 is SMNVEV (reference sequence). This CDR3 has 15 amino acids. The V gene lost 4 bases and the J gene lost 0 bases, with 10 bases spanning the gap. CDR3 region: CASSYSGLSNQPQHF. The CDR3 coding sequence is TGTGCCAGCAGTTACTCAGGGCTTAGCAATCAGCCCCAGCATTTT.

The CDR3, as DNA: TGTGCCAGCAGCTTACTAGCGGGAGACACAGATACGCAGTATTTT. Protein sequence: CASSLLAGDTDTQYF. This chain uses TRBV7-9 with TRBJ2-3; 10 nucleotides align to TRBD2. The trim removed 2 bases at V and 2 bases at J, leaving 1 base unmatched. The germline V gene encodes CDR1 SEHNR and CDR2 FQNEAQ (reference sequence). There are 15 residues in the CDR3.

J is TRBJ2-2 and V is TRBV11-3; 12 bases are a match to TRBD2. J lost 5 bases, V lost 5 bases, and 6 bases had no gene match. The CDR3 extends over 16 amino acids. Germline assignment: CDR1 SGHNT and CDR2 YENEEA. CDR3 nucleotide sequence: TGTGCCAGCAGCCCGGCCGGGACTAGCGGGACCGGGGAGCTGTTTTTT. Translating it yields CASSPAGTSGTGELFF.